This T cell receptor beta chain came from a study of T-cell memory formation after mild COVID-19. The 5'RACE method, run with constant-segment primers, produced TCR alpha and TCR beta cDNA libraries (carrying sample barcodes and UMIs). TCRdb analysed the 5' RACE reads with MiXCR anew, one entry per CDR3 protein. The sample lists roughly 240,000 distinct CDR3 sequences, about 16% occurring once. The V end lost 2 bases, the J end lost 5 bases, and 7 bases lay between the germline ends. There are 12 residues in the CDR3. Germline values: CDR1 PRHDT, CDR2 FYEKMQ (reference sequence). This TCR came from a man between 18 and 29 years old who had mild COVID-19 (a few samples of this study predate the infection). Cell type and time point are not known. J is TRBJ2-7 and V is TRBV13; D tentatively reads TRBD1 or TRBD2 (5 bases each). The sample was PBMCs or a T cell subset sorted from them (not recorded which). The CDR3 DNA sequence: TGTGCCAGCAGCTTAAGGGACCACGAGCAGTACGTC. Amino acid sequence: CASSLRDHEQYV.